This record concerns one TCR beta chain sequence. The CDR3 totals 15 residues. The germline gives CDR1 SGHVS, CDR2 FNYEAQ. Trimming removed 2 bases from V and 5 bases from J, with 13 bases in between. The data were produced by immunoSEQ multiplex PCR, yet TCRdb's version contains in-frame clones alone and is incomplete. The repertoire holds tens of thousands of clones, less than 90% seen once, with more than 15% in the top ten. This sample is drawn from a study of blood T cell repertoires in COVID-19. Study as a whole: Spain, Italy and the United States supplied samples that represented acute and convalescent COVID-19. T cells, B-cell-depleted T cells, or PBMCs supplied cDNA or gDNA.

This chain joins TRBV7-6 and TRBJ2-1, with D possibly being TRBD2 (5 bases). The TCR sequence derives from a man of 80 years or more in a cohort sampled during active COVID-19. Specimen: peripheral blood. CDR3 amino acids: CASSLLGEWDNEQFF. As DNA, the CDR3 is TGTGCCAGCAGCTTACTCGGGGAGTGGGACAATGAGCAGTTCTTC. Together with reference TRBV7-6 and TRBJ2-1, the CDR3 gives the full variable domain: GAGVSQSPRYKVTKRGQDVALRCDPISGHVSLYWYRQALGQGPEFLTYFNYEAQQDKSGLPNDRFSAERPEGSISTLTIQRTEQRDSAMYRCASSLLGEWDNEQFFGPGTRLTVL.